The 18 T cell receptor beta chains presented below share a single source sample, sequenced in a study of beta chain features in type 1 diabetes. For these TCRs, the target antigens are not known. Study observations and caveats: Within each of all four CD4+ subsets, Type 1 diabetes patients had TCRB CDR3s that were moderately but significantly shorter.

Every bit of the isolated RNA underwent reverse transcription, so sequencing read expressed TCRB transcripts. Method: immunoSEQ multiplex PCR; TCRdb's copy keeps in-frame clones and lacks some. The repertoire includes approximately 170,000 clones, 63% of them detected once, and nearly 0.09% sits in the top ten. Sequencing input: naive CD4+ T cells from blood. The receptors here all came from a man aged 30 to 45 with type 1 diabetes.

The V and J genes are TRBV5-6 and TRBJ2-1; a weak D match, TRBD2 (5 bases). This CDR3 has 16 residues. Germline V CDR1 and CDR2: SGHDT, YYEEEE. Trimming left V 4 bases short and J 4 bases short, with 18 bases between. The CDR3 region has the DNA TGTGCCAGCAGCCCTGTAACGGGGATATCGTACAATGAGCAGTTCTTC. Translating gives CASSPVTGISYNEQFF.

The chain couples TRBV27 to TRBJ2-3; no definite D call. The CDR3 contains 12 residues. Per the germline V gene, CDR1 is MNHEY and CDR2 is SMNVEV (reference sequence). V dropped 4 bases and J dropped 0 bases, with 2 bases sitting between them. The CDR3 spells CASSYSTDTQYF. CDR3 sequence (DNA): TGTGCCAGCAGTTATAGCACAGATACGCAGTATTTT.

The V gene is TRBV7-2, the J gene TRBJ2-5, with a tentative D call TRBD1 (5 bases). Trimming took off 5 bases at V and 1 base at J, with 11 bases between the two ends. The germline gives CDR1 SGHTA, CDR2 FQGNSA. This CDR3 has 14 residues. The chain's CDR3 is CASSPVRVQETQYF. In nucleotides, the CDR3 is TGTGCCAGCAGCCCCGTCAGGGTCCAAGAGACCCAGTACTTC.

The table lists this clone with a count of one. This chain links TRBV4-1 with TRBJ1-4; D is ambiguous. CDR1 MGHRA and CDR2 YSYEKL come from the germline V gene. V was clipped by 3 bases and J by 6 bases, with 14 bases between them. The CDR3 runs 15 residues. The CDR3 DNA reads TGCGCCAGCAGCCAGGGGAGCAAAAGAGATGAAAAACTGTTTTTT. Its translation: CASSQGSKRDEKLFF.

This CDR3 is CASSWTGGDTEAFF. In nucleotides, the CDR3 is TGTGCCAGCAGTTGGACAGGGGGGGACACTGAAGCTTTCTTT. The rearrangement joins TRBV7-2 to TRBJ1-1; 10 bases line up with TRBD1. The CDR3 consists of 14 residues. Germline CDR1 is SGHTA and CDR2 is FQGNSA. The V gene end was trimmed by 6 bases and the J gene end by 3 bases; junction bases not matched to a gene: 4.

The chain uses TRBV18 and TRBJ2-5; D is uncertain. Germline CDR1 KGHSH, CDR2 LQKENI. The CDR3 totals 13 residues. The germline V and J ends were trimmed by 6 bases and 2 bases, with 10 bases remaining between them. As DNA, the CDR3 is TGTGCCAGCTCCTTCGGCCAACAAGAGACCCAGTACTTC. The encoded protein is CASSFGQQETQYF.

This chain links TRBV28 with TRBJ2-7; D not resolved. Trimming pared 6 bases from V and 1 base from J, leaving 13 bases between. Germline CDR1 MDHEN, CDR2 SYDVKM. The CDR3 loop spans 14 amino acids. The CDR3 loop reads CASSNFVGSYEQYF. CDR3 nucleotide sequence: TGTGCCAGCAGCAACTTTGTAGGGTCCTACGAGCAGTACTTC.

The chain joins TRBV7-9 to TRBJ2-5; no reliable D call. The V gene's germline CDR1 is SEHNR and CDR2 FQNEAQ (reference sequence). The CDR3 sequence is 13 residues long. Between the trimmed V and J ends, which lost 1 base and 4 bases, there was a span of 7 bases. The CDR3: CASSLVGLETQYF. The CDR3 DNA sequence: TGTGCCAGCAGCTTAGTTGGGTTAGAGACCCAGTACTTC. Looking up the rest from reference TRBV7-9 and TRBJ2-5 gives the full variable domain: DTGVSQNPRHKITKRGQNVTFRCDPISEHNRLYWYRQTLGQGPEFLTYFQNEAQLEKSRLLSDRFSAERPKGSFSTLEIQRTEQGDSAMYLCASSLVGLETQYFGPGTRLLVL.

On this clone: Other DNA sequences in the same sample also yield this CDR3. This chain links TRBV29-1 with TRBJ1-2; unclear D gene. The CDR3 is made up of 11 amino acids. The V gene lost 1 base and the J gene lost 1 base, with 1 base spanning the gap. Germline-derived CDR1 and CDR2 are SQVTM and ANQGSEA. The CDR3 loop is CSVEVNYGYTF. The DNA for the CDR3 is TGCAGCGTTGAAGTTAACTATGGCTACACCTTC. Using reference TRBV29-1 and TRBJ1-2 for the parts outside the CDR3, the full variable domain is SAVISQKPSRDICQRGTSLTIQCQVDSQVTMMFWYRQQPGQSLTLIATANQGSEATYESGFVIDKFPISRPNLTFSTLTVSNMSPEDSSIYLCSVEVNYGYTFGSGTRLTVV.

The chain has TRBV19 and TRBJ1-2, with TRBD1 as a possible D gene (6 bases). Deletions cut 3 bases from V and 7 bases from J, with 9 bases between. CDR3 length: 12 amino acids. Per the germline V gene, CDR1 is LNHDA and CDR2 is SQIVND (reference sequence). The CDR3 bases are TGTGCCAGTAGTATCCCGGGGGCTGGCTACACCTTC. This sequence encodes CASSIPGAGYTF.

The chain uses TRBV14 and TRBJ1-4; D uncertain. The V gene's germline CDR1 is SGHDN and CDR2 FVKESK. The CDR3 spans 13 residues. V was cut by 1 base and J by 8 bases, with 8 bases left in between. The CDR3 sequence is CASSQVMWEKLFF. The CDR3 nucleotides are TGTGCCAGCAGCCAAGTCATGTGGGAAAAACTGTTTTTT.

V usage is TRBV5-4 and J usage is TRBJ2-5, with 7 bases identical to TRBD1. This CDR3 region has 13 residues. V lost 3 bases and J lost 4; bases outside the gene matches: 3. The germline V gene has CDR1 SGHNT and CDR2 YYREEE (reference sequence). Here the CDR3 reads CASSSRQGETQYF. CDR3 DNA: TGTGCCAGCAGCTCTCGACAGGGAGAGACCCAGTACTTC.

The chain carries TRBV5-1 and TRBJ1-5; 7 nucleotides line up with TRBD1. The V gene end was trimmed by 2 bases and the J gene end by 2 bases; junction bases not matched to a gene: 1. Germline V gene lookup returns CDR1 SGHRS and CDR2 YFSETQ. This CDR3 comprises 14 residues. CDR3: CASSFQGGNQPQHF. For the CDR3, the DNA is TGCGCCAGCAGCTTCCAGGGGGGCAATCAGCCCCAGCATTTT.

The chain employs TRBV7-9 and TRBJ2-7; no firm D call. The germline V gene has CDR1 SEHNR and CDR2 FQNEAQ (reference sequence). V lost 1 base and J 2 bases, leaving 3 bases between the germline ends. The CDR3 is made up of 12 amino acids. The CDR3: CASSLGTYEQYF. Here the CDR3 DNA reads TGTGCCAGCAGCTTAGGTACCTACGAGCAGTACTTC. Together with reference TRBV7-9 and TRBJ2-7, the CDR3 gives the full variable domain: DTGVSQNPRHKITKRGQNVTFRCDPISEHNRLYWYRQTLGQGPEFLTYFQNEAQLEKSRLLSDRFSAERPKGSFSTLEIQRTEQGDSAMYLCASSLGTYEQYFGPGTRLTVT.

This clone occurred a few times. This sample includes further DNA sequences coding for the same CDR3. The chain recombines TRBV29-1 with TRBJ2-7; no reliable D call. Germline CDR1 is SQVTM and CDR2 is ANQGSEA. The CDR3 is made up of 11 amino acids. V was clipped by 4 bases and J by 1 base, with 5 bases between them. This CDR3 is CSVGTSYEQYF. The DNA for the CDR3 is TGCAGCGTTGGCACATCCTACGAGCAGTACTTC.

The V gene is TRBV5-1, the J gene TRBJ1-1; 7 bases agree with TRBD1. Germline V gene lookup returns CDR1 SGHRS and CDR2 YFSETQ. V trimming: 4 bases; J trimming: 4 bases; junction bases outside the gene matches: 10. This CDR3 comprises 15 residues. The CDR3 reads CASSRRQGRSTEAFF. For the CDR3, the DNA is TGCGCCAGCAGCAGGAGACAGGGTAGGAGCACTGAAGCTTTCTTT.

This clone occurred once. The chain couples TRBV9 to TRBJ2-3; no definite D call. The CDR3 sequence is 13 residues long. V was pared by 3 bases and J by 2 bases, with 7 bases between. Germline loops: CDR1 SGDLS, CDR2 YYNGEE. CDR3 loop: CASSDGNTDTQYF. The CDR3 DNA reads TGTGCCAGCAGCGATGGGAACACAGATACGCAGTATTTT.

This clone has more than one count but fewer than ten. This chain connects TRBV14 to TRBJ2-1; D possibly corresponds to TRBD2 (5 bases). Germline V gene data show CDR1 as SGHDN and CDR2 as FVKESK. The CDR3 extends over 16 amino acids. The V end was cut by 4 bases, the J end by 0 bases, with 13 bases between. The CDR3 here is CASSLSRAGSYNEQFF. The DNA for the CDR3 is TGTGCCAGCAGCCTCTCTCGCGCGGGCTCCTACAATGAGCAGTTCTTC.